The clone carrying this T cell receptor (beta chain) was picked up many times. Antigen unknown. This entry comes from a study of regulatory T cells in long-lasting Graves disease. General observations from the study: Under persistent disease, TRBV28, TRBJ1-2 and TRBJ2-5 were used preferentially.

Time point defined: newly diagnosed GD, antithyroid drugs for less than 3 months. Preparation of the TCR library used RNA extracted from PBMCs. Library construction for TCR beta used iRepertoire HTBI primers and Arm-PCR of CDR3 regions. Each CDR3 protein gets one entry after TCRdb re-called the multiplex PCR reads with MiXCR. The table includes some 560,000 distinct CDR3 sequences, about 16% detected once. V lost 6 bases, J lost 3 bases, and 18 bases lay in between. Germline CDR1 is PRHDT and CDR2 is FYEKMQ (reference sequence). This CDR3 spans 15 amino acids. The sample was also linked to a second study, of T cells in Graves' hyperthyroidism and ophthalmopathy.

The chain uses TRBV13 and TRBJ2-7, with D possibly being TRBD2 (6 bases). This receptor was obtained from a middle-aged woman with Graves disease. This specimen consisted of peripheral blood mononuclear cells (PBMCs), obtained at new diagnosis, from a patient treated with antithyroid drugs. The CDR3, as DNA: TGTGCCAGCAGACCATCCGGGACTCAATACTACGAGCAGTACTTC. It yields the protein CASRPSGTQYYEQYF. Complete variable domain (other parts from reference TRBV13 and TRBJ2-7): AAGVIQSPRHLIKEKRETATLKCYPIPRHDTVYWYQQGPGQDPQFLISFYEKMQSDKGSIPDRFSAQQFSDYHSELNMSSLELGDSALYFCASRPSGTQYYEQYFGPGTRLTVT.